This TCR beta chain was found in a study of CD8 T cells in ankylosing spondylitis. Notes on the study in general: Prior literature has documented some motif variants in synovial fluid and blood from reactive arthritis. Significant enrichment of disease-linked clones was reportedly seen in matched ankylosing spondylitis synovial fluid. As for the disease-linked clones, they showed a CD8+ phenotype and occurred at relatively low frequencies in peripheral blood.

In germline, CDR1 is SGHVS, CDR2 FNYEAQ. The CDR3 loop spans 16 amino acids. Between the trimmed V and J ends, which lost 1 base and 5 bases, there was a span of 15 bases. This clonotype was detected only a few times. Its antigen is unknown. The authors made TCR beta libraries by quantitative 5'-RACE with molecular barcodes. TCRdb fed the 5' RACE reads into MiXCR, producing one record per CDR3 protein. This repertoire shows under 170,000 distinct CDR3 sequences, 40% to 50% found once; its top ten account for around 15%. V gene TRBV7-6 combines with J gene TRBJ2-1; D tentatively fits TRBD1 or TRBD2 (5 bases each). Material for sequencing was synovial fluid, either unsorted or a sorted T cell fraction (not recorded which). This receptor was obtained from a male donor with ankylosing spondylitis. DNA of the CDR3: TGTGCCAGCAGCTTAGGCACGAGGGGCCCTCACAATGAGCAGTTCTTC. Its protein is CASSLGTRGPHNEQFF. The whole variable domain, filled in from reference TRBV7-6 and TRBJ2-1, reads GAGVSQSPRYKVTKRGQDVALRCDPISGHVSLYWYRQALGQGPEFLTYFNYEAQQDKSGLPNDRFSAERPEGSISTLTIQRTEQRDSAMYRCASSLGTRGPHNEQFFGPGTRLTVL.